The 3 T cell receptor beta chains below all came from one sample that was sequenced in a study of response to subunit inactivated influenza vaccine. In TCRdb, the RT-PCR reads were re-called with MiXCR into one record per CDR3 protein. The data hold fewer than 650,000 distinct CDR3 sequences, with over 10% observed a single time. Sequencing was performed on PBMCs from blood, taken roughly 45 days after vaccination. The receptors derive from a middle-aged man who received an inactivated influenza vaccine.

In the case of this clonotype: A junction end diverges from the germline sequence, so it may reflect a read error. The V call is TRBV7-8, the J call TRBJ2-7; maybe TRBD1 (5 bases). The CDR3 contains 13 residues. Germline V gives CDR1 SGHVS, CDR2 FQNEAQ. The chain's CDR3 is CSSSKTEDYEQYF. CDR3 nucleotide sequence: TGTTCCAGCAGCAAGACAGAAGACTACGAGCAGTACTTC.

J is TRBJ2-1 and V is TRBV28; tentatively, D is TRBD2 (6 bases). The CDR3 has 17 amino acids. Germline lookup yields CDR1 MDHEN and CDR2 SYDVKM. The V and J ends lost 2 bases and 3 bases respectively, with 17 bases between them. Written as DNA, the CDR3 is TGTGCCAGCAGTTTAGCTTGGGGACGGGGGTTCTACAATGAGCAGTTCTTC. It encodes CASSLAWGRGFYNEQFF.

CDR3 sequence: CASSYGGGKSQETQYF. The CDR3 nucleotides are TGTGCCAGCAGTTACGGGGGAGGGAAATCTCAAGAGACCCAGTACTTC. J is TRBJ2-5 and V is TRBV6-5; 7 nucleotides line up with TRBD2. Trimming took 2 bases from V and 2 from J; bases not matched to a gene: 8. CDR1 and CDR2 from the germline V gene are MNHEY and SVGAGI. The CDR3 length is 16 residues.